The subject of this entry is one T cell receptor beta chain. This clone's antigen is unknown. No much larger clone is present one base from it, and per-base qualities are unavailable. Enrolling through a virtual design, the prospective study's participants ranged in age from roughly 18 to 95 years and lived across approximately 25 United States geographic areas. In the prospective study, cohorts were assigned on the basis of participant-reported clinical history obtained from a screening survey and a study questionnaire. Mobile phlebotomists in the prospective study collected whole blood, serum and a nasopharyngeal or oropharyngeal swab from every participant. Participants in the prospective study had the option to provide additional blood draws and questionnaires over a 2-month period. Blood samples from the prospective study were shipped frozen or at room temperature prior to DNA extraction. The data derive from a study of blood T cell repertoires in COVID-19 (TCRdb year 2020). Describing the broader study: Samples from collaborators originated in the United States, Italy and Spain and spanned both the acute and convalescent phases of COVID-19. The dataset comprised deeply sampled blood TCRbeta repertoires from subjects exposed to, actively infected with, or recovered from COVID-19. Where available, HLA class I and class II types were taken from metadata supplied by the sample provider and were not determined by assay-based typing. The repertoires were made available in a free public database intended to serve as a resource for research on the immune response to SARS-CoV-2. The material from the prospective study consisted of cDNA or gDNA derived from T cells, B-cell-depleted T cells, or PBMCs. Samples were obtained from the ongoing ImmuneRACE study (first 160 participants) and from 1,254 subjects provided by 6 global collaborators. A de-identified subject ID, COVID-19 status, age in years and sex were almost always included in the sample metadata. The study at large found these results: Clinical and demographic metadata were provided uncurated, with the amount varying by source and participant.

The CDR3 spans 15 residues, from the cysteine through the phenylalanine. The entry retains the CDR3 DNA only, 45 bases that are in frame from base 1. The germline V end is reduced by 4 bases and the J end by 5 bases; junction bases left unmatched: 2. As encoded in the germline V gene (reference sequence), CDR1 is SEHNR while CDR2 is FQNEAQ. TCRbeta CDR3 regions were amplified from genomic DNA by means of the immunoSEQ Assay, a bias-controlled multiplex PCR. In the source study's methods: Nucleated cell counts per sample were estimated from amplification of reference gene primers within the assay. To quantify the absolute abundance of each unique TCRbeta CDR3 rearrangement, sequence reads were collapsed and filtered. For each sample, productive Simpson clonality was calculated as the square root of Simpson's diversity index across productive rearrangements. What TCRdb holds here is the immuneACCESS table cut down to in-frame rearrangements. Part of the clones is not present; checked against another copy, under half of the missing clones reflect an unresolved V gene, and the others are unexplained. That table is the source of V, J and clone size, and D and trimming were worked out from the DNA. This sample has approximately 230,000 clones in its table, and almost 90% of those were observed once. Of the sample, around 15% is held by the ten largest clones.

This clonotype was sampled from a woman aged 50 to 60 with acute COVID-19. The sample comprised PBMCs or T cells enriched from blood (not recorded which). The sequence is built from TRBV7-9 and TRBJ2-1; 13 bases in the junction line up with TRBD2. In nucleotides, the sequence is TGTGCCAGCAGCTCACTAGCGGGAGGGGACAATGAGCAGTTCTTC. Its product reads: CASSSLAGGDNEQFF.